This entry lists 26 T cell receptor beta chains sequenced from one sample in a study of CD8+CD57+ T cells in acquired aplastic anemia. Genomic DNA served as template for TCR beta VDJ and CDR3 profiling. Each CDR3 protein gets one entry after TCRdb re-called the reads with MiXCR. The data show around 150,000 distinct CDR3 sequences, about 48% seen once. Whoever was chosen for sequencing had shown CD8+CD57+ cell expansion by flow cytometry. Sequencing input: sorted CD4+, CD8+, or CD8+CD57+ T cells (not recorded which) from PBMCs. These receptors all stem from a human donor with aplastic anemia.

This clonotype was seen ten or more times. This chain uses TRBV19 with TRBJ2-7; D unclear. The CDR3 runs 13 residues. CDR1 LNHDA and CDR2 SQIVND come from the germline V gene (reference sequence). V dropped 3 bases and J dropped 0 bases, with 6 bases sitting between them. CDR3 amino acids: CASSIDPSYEQYF. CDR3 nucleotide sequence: TGTGCCAGTAGTATCGACCCCTCCTACGAGCAGTACTTC.

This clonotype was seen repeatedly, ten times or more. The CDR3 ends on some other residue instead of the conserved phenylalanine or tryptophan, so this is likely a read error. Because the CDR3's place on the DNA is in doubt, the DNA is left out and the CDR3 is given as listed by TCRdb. CDR3: CASSLGPT. The chain uses TRBV5-8 and TRBJ1-2. Germline V gene sequence: CDR1 SGHTS, CDR2 YDEGEE. The CDR3 has 8 amino acids, counting both end residues.

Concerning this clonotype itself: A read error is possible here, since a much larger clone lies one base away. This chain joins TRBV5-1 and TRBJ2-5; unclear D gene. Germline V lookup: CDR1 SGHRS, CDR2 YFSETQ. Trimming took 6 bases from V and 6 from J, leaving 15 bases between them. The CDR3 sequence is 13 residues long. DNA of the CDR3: TGCGCCAGCAACCTAACGCCGCGACAGACCCAGTACTTC. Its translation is CASNLTPRQTQYF.

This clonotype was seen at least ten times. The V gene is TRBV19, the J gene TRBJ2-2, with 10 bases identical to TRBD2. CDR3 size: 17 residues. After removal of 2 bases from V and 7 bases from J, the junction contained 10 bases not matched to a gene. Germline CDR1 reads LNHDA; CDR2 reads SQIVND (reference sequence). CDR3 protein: CASSISGRAQNGGELFF. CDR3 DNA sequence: TGTGCCAGTAGTATAAGCGGGAGGGCCCAGAATGGCGGGGAGCTGTTTTTT. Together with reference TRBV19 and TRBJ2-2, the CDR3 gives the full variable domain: DGGITQSPKYLFRKEGQNVTLSCEQNLNHDAMYWYRQDPGQGLRLIYYSQIVNDFQKGDIAEGYSVSREKKESFPLTVTSAQKNPTAFYLCASSISGRAQNGGELFFGEGSRLTVL.

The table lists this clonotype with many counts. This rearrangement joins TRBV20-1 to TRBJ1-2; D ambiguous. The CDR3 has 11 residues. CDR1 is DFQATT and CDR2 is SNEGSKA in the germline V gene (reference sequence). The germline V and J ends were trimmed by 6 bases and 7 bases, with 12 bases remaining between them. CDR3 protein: CSADGRFGYTF. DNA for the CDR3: TGCAGTGCCGACGGGCGTTTTGGCTACACCTTC.

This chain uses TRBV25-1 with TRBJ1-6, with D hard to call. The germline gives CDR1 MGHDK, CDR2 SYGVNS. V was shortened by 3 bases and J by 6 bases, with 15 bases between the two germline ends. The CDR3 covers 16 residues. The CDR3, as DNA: TGTGCCAGCAGTGACCCCGCCGGAGGGTTTAATTCACCCCTCCACTTT. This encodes CASSDPAGGFNSPLHF.

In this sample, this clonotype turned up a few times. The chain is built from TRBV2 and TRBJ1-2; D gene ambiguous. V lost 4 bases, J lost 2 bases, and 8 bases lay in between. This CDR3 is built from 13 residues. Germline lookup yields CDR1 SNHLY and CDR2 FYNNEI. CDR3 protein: CASSGRPNYGYTF. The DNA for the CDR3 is TGTGCCAGCAGTGGACGCCCGAACTATGGCTACACCTTC.

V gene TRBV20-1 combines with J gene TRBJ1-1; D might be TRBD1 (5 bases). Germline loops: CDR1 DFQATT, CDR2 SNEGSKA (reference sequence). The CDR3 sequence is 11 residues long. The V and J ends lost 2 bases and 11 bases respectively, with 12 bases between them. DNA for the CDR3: TGCAGTGCTAGAAAGGGGAACTACGCTTTCTTT. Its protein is CSARKGNYAFF.

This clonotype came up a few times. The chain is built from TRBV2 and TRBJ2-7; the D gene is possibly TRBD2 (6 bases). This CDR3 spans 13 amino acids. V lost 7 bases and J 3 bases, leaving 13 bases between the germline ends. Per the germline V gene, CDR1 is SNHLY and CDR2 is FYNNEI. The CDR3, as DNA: TGTGCCAGCAAGGAGGGTGTGGGCTACGAGCAGTACTTC. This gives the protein CASKEGVGYEQYF.

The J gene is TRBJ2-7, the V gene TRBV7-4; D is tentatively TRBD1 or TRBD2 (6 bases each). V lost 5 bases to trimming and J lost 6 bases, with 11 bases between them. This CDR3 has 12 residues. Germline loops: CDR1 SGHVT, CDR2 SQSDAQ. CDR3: CASSRPGAEQYF. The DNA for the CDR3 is TGTGCCAGCAGCCGCCCGGGGGCCGAGCAGTACTTC.

The CDR3 here is CASSRDGGVWAFF. CDR3 nucleotide sequence: TGTGCCAGCAGCAGGGACGGCGGGGTGTGGGCTTTCTTT. This chain joins TRBV2 and TRBJ1-1, with D possibly being TRBD1 (5 bases). This CDR3 has 13 amino acids. The V gene lost 6 bases and the J gene lost 11 bases, with 19 bases spanning the gap. Germline assignment: CDR1 SNHLY and CDR2 FYNNEI.

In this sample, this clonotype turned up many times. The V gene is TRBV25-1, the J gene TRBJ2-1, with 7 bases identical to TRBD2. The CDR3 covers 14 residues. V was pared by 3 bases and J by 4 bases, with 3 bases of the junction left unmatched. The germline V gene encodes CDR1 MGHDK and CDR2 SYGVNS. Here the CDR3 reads CASSDGGGYNEQFF. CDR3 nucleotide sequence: TGTGCCAGCAGTGATGGGGGGGGTTACAATGAGCAGTTCTTC.

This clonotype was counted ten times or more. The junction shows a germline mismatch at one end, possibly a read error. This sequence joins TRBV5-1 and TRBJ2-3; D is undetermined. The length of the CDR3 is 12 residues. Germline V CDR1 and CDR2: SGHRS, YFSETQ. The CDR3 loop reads CASSSLTDTQYF. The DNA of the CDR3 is TGTGCCAGCAGCTCCCTCACAGATACGCAGTATTTT.

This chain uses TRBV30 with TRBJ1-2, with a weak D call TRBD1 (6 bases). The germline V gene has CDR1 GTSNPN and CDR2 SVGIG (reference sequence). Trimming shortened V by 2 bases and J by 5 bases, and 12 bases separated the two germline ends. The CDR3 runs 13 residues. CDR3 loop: CAWSNEGGYGYTF. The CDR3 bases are TGTGCCTGGAGTAACGAGGGGGGATATGGCTACACCTTC.

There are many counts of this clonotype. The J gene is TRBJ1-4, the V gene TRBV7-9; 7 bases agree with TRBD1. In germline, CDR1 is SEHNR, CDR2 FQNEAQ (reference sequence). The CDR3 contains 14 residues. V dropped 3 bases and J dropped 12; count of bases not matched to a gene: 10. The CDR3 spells CASSLTGIQSELFF. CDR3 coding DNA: TGTGCCAGCAGCTTGACAGGGATCCAGTCGGAACTGTTTTTT. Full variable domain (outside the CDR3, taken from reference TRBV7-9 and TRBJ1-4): DTGVSQNPRHKITKRGQNVTFRCDPISEHNRLYWYRQTLGQGPEFLTYFQNEAQLEKSRLLSDRFSAERPKGSFSTLEIQRTEQGDSAMYLCASSLTGIQSELFFGSGTQLSVL.

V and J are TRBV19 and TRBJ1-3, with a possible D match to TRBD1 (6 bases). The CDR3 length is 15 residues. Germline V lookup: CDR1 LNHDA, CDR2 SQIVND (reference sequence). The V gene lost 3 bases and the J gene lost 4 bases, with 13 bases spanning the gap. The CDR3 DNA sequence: TGTGCCAGTAGTATCCTAACGGGGGGCGGAAACACCATATATTTT. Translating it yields CASSILTGGGNTIYF. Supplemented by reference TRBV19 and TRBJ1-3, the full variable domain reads DGGITQSPKYLFRKEGQNVTLSCEQNLNHDAMYWYRQDPGQGLRLIYYSQIVNDFQKGDIAEGYSVSREKKESFPLTVTSAQKNPTAFYLCASSILTGGGNTIYFGEGSWLTVV.

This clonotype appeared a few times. The chain's CDR3 is CATAKQGGQETQYF. The CDR3 region has the DNA TGCGCCACCGCCAAACAAGGGGGTCAAGAGACCCAGTACTTC. This chain connects TRBV10-2 to TRBJ2-5; a possible D gene is TRBD1 (6 bases). This CDR3 is built from 14 residues. The V end lost 10 bases, the J end lost 2 bases, and 17 bases lay between the germline ends. Germline V gene sequence: CDR1 WSHSY, CDR2 SAAADI.

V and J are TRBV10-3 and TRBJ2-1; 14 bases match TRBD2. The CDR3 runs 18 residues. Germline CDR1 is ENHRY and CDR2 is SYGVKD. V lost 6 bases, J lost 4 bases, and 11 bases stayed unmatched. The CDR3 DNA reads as TGTGCCATCAGCCAGACTAGCGGGGGGGCAGGTGCTTACAATGAGCAGTTCTTC. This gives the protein CAISQTSGGAGAYNEQFF.

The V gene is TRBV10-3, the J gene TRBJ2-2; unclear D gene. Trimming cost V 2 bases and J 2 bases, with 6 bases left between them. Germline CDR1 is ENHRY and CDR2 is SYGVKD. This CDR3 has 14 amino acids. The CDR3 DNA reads TGTGCCATCAGTGAGGGGATAAACACCGGGGAGCTGTTTTTT. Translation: CAISEGINTGELFF.

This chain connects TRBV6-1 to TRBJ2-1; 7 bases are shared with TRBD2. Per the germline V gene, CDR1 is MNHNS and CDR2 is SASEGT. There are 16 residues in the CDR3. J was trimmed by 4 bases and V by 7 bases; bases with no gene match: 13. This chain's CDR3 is CASTPKASGGYNEQFF. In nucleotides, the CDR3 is TGTGCCAGCACCCCCAAAGCTAGCGGAGGATACAATGAGCAGTTCTTC.

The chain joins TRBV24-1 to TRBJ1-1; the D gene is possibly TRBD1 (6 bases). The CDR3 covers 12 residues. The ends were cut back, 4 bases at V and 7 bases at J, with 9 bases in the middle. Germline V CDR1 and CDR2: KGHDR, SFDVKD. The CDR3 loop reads CATSEGGDEAFF. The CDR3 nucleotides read TGTGCCACCAGTGAGGGGGGCGATGAAGCTTTCTTT.

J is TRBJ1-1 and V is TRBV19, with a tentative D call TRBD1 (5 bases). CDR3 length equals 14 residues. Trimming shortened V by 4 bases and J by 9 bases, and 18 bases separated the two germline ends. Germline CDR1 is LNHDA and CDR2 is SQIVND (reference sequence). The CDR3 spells CASSTRDPLFQAFF. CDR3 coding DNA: TGTGCCAGTAGTACCCGGGACCCTTTGTTTCAAGCTTTCTTT.

The CDR3 protein is CASSQDRGLKGYTF. CDR3 sequence (DNA): TGTGCCAGCAGTCAGGACCGGGGACTAAAAGGCTACACCTTC. This rearrangement joins TRBV7-2 to TRBJ1-2; weak D call: TRBD1 (5 bases). The CDR3 has 14 amino acids. With 6 bases removed from V and 8 bases from J, the gap between germline ends came to 19 bases. The germline V gene encodes CDR1 SGHTA and CDR2 FQGNSA.

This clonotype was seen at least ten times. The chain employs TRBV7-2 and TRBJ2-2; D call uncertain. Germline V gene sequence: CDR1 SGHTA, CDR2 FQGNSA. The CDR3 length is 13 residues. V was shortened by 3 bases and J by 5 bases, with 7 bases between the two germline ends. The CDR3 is CASSFGWTGELFF. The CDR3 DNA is TGTGCCAGCAGCTTCGGGTGGACCGGGGAGCTGTTTTTT.

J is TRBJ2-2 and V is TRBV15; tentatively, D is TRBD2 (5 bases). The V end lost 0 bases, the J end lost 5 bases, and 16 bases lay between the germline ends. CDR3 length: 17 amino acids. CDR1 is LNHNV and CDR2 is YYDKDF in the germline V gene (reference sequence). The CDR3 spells CATSRDPAAVRTGELFF. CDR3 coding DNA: TGTGCCACCAGCAGAGATCCGGCAGCGGTGAGGACCGGGGAGCTGTTTTTT.

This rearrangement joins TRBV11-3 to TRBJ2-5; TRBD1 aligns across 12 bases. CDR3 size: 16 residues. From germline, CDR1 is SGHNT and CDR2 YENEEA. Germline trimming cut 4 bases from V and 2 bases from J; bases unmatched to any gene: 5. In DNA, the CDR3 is TGTGCCAGCAGCTCAGGGACAGGGGGCATACAAGAGACCCAGTACTTC. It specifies CASSSGTGGIQETQYF.